Presented here are 24 T cell receptor beta chains from one specimen sequenced in a study of neurological immune-mediated disorders. TCRdb ran MiXCR on the 5' RACE reads and lists one entry per CDR3 protein. The top ten hold about 9% of the sample, which has some 33,000 distinct CDR3 sequences, approximately 1.5% seen once. The specimen was PBMCs. The receptor source for this set is a woman aged 30 to 39 with multiple sclerosis.

Ten or more counts support this clonotype. The chain's CDR3 is CASSPSLAGGHKTQYF. CDR3 sequence (DNA): TGTGCCAGCAGCCCATCACTGGCGGGGGGTCATAAGACCCAGTACTTC. The chain combines TRBV12-3 or TRBV12-4 with TRBJ2-5, with TRBD2 matching 8 bases. The CDR3 extends over 16 amino acids. The V gene end was trimmed by 6 bases and the J gene end by 6 bases; junction bases not matched to a gene: 15.

In its sample, this clonotype was seen many times. V usage is TRBV5-1 and J usage is TRBJ2-6; D possibly corresponds to TRBD2 (6 bases). This CDR3 is 15 amino acids long. CDR1 SGHRS and CDR2 YFSETQ come from the germline V gene. V shed 2 bases and J shed 4 bases, with 10 bases lying between them. DNA of the CDR3: TGCGCCAGCAGCTTTGGAGGGACCGGGGCCAACGTCCTGACTTTC. Amino acid sequence: CASSFGGTGANVLTF. Looking up the rest from reference TRBV5-1 and TRBJ2-6 gives the full variable domain: KAGVTQTPRYLIKTRGQQVTLSCSPISGHRSVSWYQQTPGQGLQFLFEYFSETQRNKGNFPGRFSGRQFSNSRSEMNVSTLELGDSALYLCASSFGGTGANVLTFGAGSRLTVL.

This clonotype was counted only a few times. Germline and junction disagree at one end, which may indicate a read error. This chain uses TRBV7-8 with TRBJ1-5; D not resolved. The CDR3 is 15 residues long. The germline CDR1 and CDR2 sequences are SGHVS and FQNEAQ. CDR3 protein: CASSTQGEVSKTQNF. The CDR3 DNA follows: TGTGCCAGCAGTACACAAGGTGAAGTGAGTAAGACCCAGAATTTT.

J is TRBJ2-3 and V is TRBV7-7; maybe TRBD1 (6 bases). In germline, CDR1 is SSHAT, CDR2 FNYEAQ (reference sequence). This CDR3 region has 13 residues. Trimming cost V 5 bases and J 1 base, with 7 bases left between them. The CDR3 reads CASSPGGTDTQYF. Written as DNA, the CDR3 is TGTGCCAGCAGCCCAGGGGGCACAGATACGCAGTATTTT.

In the case of this clonotype: Likely a read error: the CDR3 ends without its conserved phenylalanine or tryptophan. This chain joins TRBV5-1 and TRBJ2-4; D possibly matches TRBD1 or TRBD2 (5 bases each). The V end lost 3 bases, the J end lost 9 bases, and 19 bases lay between the germline ends. Germline CDR1 and CDR2: SGHRS and YFSETQ. This CDR3 has 15 amino acids. CDR3 sequence (DNA): TGCGCCAGCAGCTCCAAAGGGCAGGGAGACGGCATTCAGTACTGC. Translated, it gives CASSSKGQGDGIQYC.

This clonotype has at least ten counts. V usage is TRBV6-1 and J usage is TRBJ2-5, with a weak D call TRBD1 (5 bases). CDR3 size: 14 residues. Deletions cut 6 bases from V and 1 base from J, with 12 bases between. Germline-derived CDR1 and CDR2 are MNHNS and SASEGT. The CDR3 here is CASSADMVQETQYF. DNA for the CDR3: TGTGCCAGCAGCGCGGACATGGTCCAAGAGACCCAGTACTTC.

This clonotype was detected ten times or more. This chain connects TRBV9 to TRBJ2-7; the D gene could be TRBD1 or TRBD2 (5 bases each). This CDR3 region has 15 residues. Trimming cost V 0 bases and J 4 bases, with 14 bases left between them. The V gene's germline CDR1 is SGDLS and CDR2 YYNGEE. This chain's CDR3 is CASSVEPGTGYEQYF. CDR3 DNA: TGTGCCAGCAGCGTAGAACCCGGGACGGGGTACGAGCAGTACTTC.

This clonotype was seen many times. The chain joins TRBV5-1 to TRBJ2-2; weak D call: TRBD1 (6 bases). CDR3 length equals 15 residues. Trimming took off 4 bases at V and 2 bases at J, with 12 bases between the two ends. Germline assignment: CDR1 SGHRS and CDR2 YFSETQ. CDR3 coding DNA: TGCGCCAGCAGCCTAGGGACATATAACACCGGGGAGCTGTTTTTT. Residues: CASSLGTYNTGELFF.

At least ten counts were recorded for this clonotype. The chain is built from TRBV20-1 and TRBJ2-7, with 9 nucleotides matching TRBD1. V gave up 5 bases and J gave up 7 bases; unmatched junction bases: 9. Per germline, CDR1 DFQATT and CDR2 SNEGSKA (reference sequence). CDR3 length equals 13 residues. CDR3 nucleotides: TGCAGTGCTGGCCGGGACAGGGCTCGAGAGCAGTACTTC. It translates to CSAGRDRAREQYF.

This clonotype was seen a few times. The chain combines TRBV12-3 or TRBV12-4 with TRBJ2-5, with 9 bases matching TRBD2. Trimming removed 5 bases from V and 6 bases from J; junction bases left unmatched: 4. This CDR3 contains 13 residues. CDR3 sequence: CASSLGLAKTQYF. CDR3 bases: TGTGCCAGCAGTCTCGGACTAGCGAAGACCCAGTACTTC.

This clonotype was counted at least ten times. The chain couples TRBV28 to TRBJ1-1; D gene unclear. V lost 6 bases to trimming and J lost 1 base, with 12 bases between them. CDR3 length: 14 residues. Germline V gene lookup returns CDR1 MDHEN and CDR2 SYDVKM. CDR3 region: CASRPQGGNTEAFF. For the CDR3, the DNA is TGTGCCAGCAGACCCCAAGGAGGGAACACTGAAGCTTTCTTT. Complete variable domain (other parts from reference TRBV28 and TRBJ1-1): DVKVTQSSRYLVKRTGEKVFLECVQDMDHENMFWYRQDPGLGLRLIYFSYDVKMKEKGDIPEGYSVSREKKERFSLILESASTNQTSMYLCASRPQGGNTEAFFGQGTRLTVV.

In this sample, this clonotype turned up many times. The chain joins TRBV5-5 to TRBJ1-1, with TRBD1 matching 9 bases. CDR3 length equals 16 residues. In germline, CDR1 is SGHKS, CDR2 YYEKEE (reference sequence). The trim removed 2 bases at V and 5 bases at J, leaving 10 bases unmatched. The chain's CDR3 is CASSLLPSTGGTEAFF. CDR3 in DNA: TGTGCCAGCAGCTTACTCCCGTCGACAGGGGGGACTGAAGCTTTCTTT.

The table lists this clonotype with many counts. The chain joins TRBV7-2 to TRBJ1-1; no clear D. The CDR3 is 11 residues long. From germline, CDR1 is SGHTA and CDR2 FQGNSA. Trimming removed 2 bases from V and 6 bases from J, with 4 bases in between. The CDR3 is CASSLYAEAFF. Here the CDR3 DNA reads TGTGCCAGCAGCTTATACGCTGAAGCTTTCTTT.

This clonotype was detected ten times or more. The chain carries TRBV5-1 and TRBJ1-2; D is uncertain. The CDR3 covers 13 residues. CDR1 SGHRS and CDR2 YFSETQ come from the germline V gene. V shed 0 bases and J shed 7 bases, with 10 bases lying between them. The CDR3 sequence: CASSLDRAIGYTF. The DNA of the CDR3 is TGCGCCAGCAGCTTGGACCGAGCTATTGGCTACACCTTC. Based on the CDR3 plus reference TRBV5-1 and TRBJ1-2, the full variable domain is KAGVTQTPRYLIKTRGQQVTLSCSPISGHRSVSWYQQTPGQGLQFLFEYFSETQRNKGNFPGRFSGRQFSNSRSEMNVSTLELGDSALYLCASSLDRAIGYTFGSGTRLTVV.

This clonotype was detected many times. The rearrangement uses TRBV5-1 and TRBJ2-7; D possibly uses TRBD1 or TRBD2 (5 bases each). CDR3 length: 15 residues. Germline CDR1 and CDR2: SGHRS and YFSETQ. The V end lost 1 base, the J end lost 7 bases, and 18 bases lay between the germline ends. The CDR3 region is CASSLSVPGPREQYF. CDR3 nucleotide sequence: TGCGCCAGCAGCTTGTCAGTCCCGGGGCCTAGAGAGCAGTACTTC.

This clonotype was detected ten times or more. The gene calls are TRBV9 and TRBJ1-1; 7 bases agree with TRBD1. Germline V gene sequence: CDR1 SGDLS, CDR2 YYNGEE. This CDR3 contains 15 residues. The ends lost 3 bases at V and 0 bases at J; junction bases unmatched: 5. CDR3 sequence (DNA): TGTGCCAGCAGCGAGGGGGCGCTTTTGAACACTGAAGCTTTCTTT. Amino acids: CASSEGALLNTEAFF. Based on the CDR3 plus reference TRBV9 and TRBJ1-1, the full variable domain is DSGVTQTPKHLITATGQRVTLRCSPRSGDLSVYWYQQSLDQGLQFLIQYYNGEERAKGNILERFSAQQFPDLHSELNLSSLELGDSALYFCASSEGALLNTEAFFGQGTRLTVV.

The sample holds many counts of this clonotype. The CDR3 DNA is TGCAGTGCTAGAACAGGGCCAGATACGCAGTATTTT. Encoded protein: CSARTGPDTQYF. V is TRBV20-1 and J is TRBJ2-3, with a weak D call TRBD1 (6 bases). Germline-derived CDR1 and CDR2 are DFQATT and SNEGSKA (reference sequence). The length of the CDR3 is 12 residues. Between the trimmed V and J ends, which lost 2 bases and 4 bases, there was a span of 7 bases.

This clonotype was seen at least ten times. This chain connects TRBV4-3 to TRBJ2-1; 8 bases map to TRBD2. CDR3 length equals 18 residues. Germline trimming cut 0 bases from V and 6 bases from J; bases unmatched to any gene: 13. The germline gives CDR1 LGHNA, CDR2 YSLEER. CDR3 sequence reads: CASSQDTAGASQVNEQFF. Here the CDR3 DNA reads TGCGCCAGCAGCCAAGATACAGCGGGGGCCTCCCAAGTCAATGAGCAGTTCTTC.

In its sample, this clonotype was seen many times. The V call is TRBV20-1, the J call TRBJ2-1; D remains ambiguous. Trimming left V 6 bases short and J 5 bases short, with 8 bases between. CDR1 is DFQATT, CDR2 SNEGSKA, per germline (reference sequence). The length of the CDR3 is 11 residues. CDR3 residues: CSADKNNEQFF. The DNA for the CDR3 is TGCAGTGCAGACAAGAACAATGAGCAGTTCTTC.

This clonotype was picked up many times. The V call is TRBV7-3, the J call TRBJ2-3; tentatively, D is TRBD1 (6 bases). The CDR3 has 14 amino acids. The germline V gene has CDR1 SGHTA and CDR2 FQGTGA. V gave up 5 bases and J gave up 2 bases, with 11 bases separating them. CDR3 amino acids: CASSPGDNTDTQYF. CDR3 coding DNA: TGTGCCAGCAGCCCCGGGGACAACACAGATACGCAGTATTTT. Variable domain in full (rest from reference TRBV7-3 and TRBJ2-3): GAGVSQTPSNKVTEKGKYVELRCDPISGHTALYWYRQSLGQGPEFLIYFQGTGAADDSGLPNDRFFAVRPEGSVSTLKIQRTERGDSAVYLCASSPGDNTDTQYFGPGTRLTVL.

This clonotype was counted many times. The J gene is TRBJ2-7, the V gene TRBV7-2; TRBD2 aligns across 12 bases. The germline CDR1 and CDR2 sequences are SGHTA and FQGNSA. V shed 9 bases and J 2 bases; nucleotides not matched to a gene: 2. The CDR3 consists of 13 residues. CDR3 residues: CASGTSGPYEQYF. CDR3 coding DNA: TGTGCCAGTGGGACTAGCGGGCCCTACGAGCAGTACTTC. Using reference TRBV7-2 and TRBJ2-7 for the parts outside the CDR3, the full variable domain is GAGVSQSPSNKVTEKGKDVELRCDPISGHTALYWYRQSLGQGLEFLIYFQGNSAPDKSGLPSDRFSAERTGGSVSTLTIQRTQQEDSAVYLCASGTSGPYEQYFGPGTRLTVT.

This clonotype was seen repeatedly, ten times or more. V is TRBV6-6 and J is TRBJ2-1; the match to TRBD2 covers 15 bases. This CDR3 is 17 amino acids long. The germline V gene encodes CDR1 MNHNY and CDR2 SVGAGI (reference sequence). The trim removed 5 bases at V and 0 bases at J, leaving 2 bases unmatched. The CDR3 reads CASSRTSGGVSYNEQFF. The CDR3 bases are TGTGCCAGCAGTCGGACTAGCGGGGGGGTCTCCTACAATGAGCAGTTCTTC.

The rearrangement links TRBV24-1 to TRBJ2-2; the D is unclear. The germline gives CDR1 KGHDR, CDR2 SFDVKD. The germline V and J ends were trimmed by 3 bases and 0 bases, with 13 bases remaining between them. This CDR3 region has 17 residues. The CDR3 protein is CATSDPDGQTNTGELFF. CDR3 in DNA: TGTGCCACCAGTGATCCAGACGGGCAGACGAACACCGGGGAGCTGTTTTTT.

This clonotype was counted ten times or more. V and J are TRBV12-3 or TRBV12-4 and TRBJ2-5; D not resolved. CDR3 size: 13 residues. Trimming stripped 3 bases from V and 2 bases from J, with 7 bases between. The CDR3 sequence: CASSFRTQETQYF. As DNA, the CDR3 is TGTGCCAGCAGTTTTCGGACGCAAGAGACCCAGTACTTC.